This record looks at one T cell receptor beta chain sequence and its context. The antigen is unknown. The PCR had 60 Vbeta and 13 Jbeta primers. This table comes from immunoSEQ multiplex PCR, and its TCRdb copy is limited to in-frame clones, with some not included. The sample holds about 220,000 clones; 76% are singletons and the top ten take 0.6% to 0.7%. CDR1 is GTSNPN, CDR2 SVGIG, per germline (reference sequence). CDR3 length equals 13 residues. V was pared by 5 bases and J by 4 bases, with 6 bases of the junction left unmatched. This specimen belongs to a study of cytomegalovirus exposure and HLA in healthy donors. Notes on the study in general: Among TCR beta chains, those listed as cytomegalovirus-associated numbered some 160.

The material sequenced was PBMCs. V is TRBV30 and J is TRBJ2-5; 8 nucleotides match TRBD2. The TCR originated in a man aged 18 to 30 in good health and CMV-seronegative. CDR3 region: CAWCLAGRETQYF. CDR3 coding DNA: TGTGCCTGGTGTTTAGCGGGAAGAGAGACCCAGTACTTC. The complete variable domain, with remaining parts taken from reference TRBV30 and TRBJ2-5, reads SQTIHQWPATLVQPVGSPLSLECTVEGTSNPNLYWYRQAAGRGLQLLFYSVGIGQISSEVPQNLSASRPQDRQFILSSKKLLLSDSGFYLCAWCLAGRETQYFGPGTRLLVL.